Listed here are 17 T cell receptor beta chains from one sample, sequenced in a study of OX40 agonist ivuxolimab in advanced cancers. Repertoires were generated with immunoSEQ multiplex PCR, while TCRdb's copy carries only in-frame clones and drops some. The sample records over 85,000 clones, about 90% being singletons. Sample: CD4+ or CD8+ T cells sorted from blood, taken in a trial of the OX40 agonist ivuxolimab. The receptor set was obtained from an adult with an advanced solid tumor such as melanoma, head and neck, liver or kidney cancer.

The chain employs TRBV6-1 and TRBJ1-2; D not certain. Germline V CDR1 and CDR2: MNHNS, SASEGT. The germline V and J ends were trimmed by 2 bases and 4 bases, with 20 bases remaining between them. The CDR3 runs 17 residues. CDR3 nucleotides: TGTGCCAGCAGTGAATATATAGCCGCATTAGAAAGCTATGGCTACACCTTC. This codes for CASSEYIAALESYGYTF.

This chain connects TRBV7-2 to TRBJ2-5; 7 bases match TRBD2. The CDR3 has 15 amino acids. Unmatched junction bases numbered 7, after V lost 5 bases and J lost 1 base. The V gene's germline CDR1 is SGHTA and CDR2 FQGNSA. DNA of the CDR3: TGTGCCAGCAGCATCAGCGGGATCCGCCAAGAGACCCAGTACTTC. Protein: CASSISGIRQETQYF. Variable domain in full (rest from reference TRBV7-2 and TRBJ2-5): GAGVSQSPSNKVTEKGKDVELRCDPISGHTALYWYRQSLGQGLEFLIYFQGNSAPDKSGLPSDRFSAERTGGSVSTLTIQRTQQEDSAVYLCASSISGIRQETQYFGPGTRLLVL.

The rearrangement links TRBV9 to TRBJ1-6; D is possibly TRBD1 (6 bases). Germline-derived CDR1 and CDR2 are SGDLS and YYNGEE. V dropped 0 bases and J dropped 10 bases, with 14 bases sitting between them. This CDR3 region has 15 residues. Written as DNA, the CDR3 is TGTGCCAGCAGCGTAGAGGGAACAGGGTACTCACCCCTCCACTTT. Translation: CASSVEGTGYSPLHF.

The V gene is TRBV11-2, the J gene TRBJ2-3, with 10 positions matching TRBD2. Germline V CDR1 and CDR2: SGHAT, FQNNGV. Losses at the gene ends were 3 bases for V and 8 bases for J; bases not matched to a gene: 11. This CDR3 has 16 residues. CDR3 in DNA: TGTGCCAGCAGCTTCTCTAGCGGGGGCGCAGGGGCTACGCAGTATTTT. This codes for CASSFSSGGAGATQYF.

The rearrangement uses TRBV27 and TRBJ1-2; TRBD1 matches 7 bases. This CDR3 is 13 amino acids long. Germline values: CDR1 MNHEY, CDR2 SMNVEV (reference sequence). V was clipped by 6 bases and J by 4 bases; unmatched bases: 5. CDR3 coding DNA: TGTGCCAGCAGCAGGGGGAAACCCTATGGCTACACCTTC. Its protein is CASSRGKPYGYTF.

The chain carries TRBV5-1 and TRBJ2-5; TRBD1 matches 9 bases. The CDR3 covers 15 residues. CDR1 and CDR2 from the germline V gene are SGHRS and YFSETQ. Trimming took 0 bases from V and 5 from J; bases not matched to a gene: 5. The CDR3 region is CASSLVGTGRETQYF. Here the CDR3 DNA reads TGCGCCAGCAGCTTGGTCGGGACAGGGAGGGAGACCCAGTACTTC.

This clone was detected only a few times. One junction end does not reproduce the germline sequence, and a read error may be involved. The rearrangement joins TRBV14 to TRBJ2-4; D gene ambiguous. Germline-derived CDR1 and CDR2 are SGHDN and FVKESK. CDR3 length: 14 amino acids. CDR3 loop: CASSQDLARNIQYF. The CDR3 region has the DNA TGTGCCAGCAGCCAAGATCTGGCCAGAAACATTCAGTACTTC.

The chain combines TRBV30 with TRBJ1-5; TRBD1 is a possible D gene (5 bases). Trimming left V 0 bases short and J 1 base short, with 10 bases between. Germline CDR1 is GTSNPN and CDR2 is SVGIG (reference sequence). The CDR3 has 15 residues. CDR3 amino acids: CAWSVLGGSNQPQHF. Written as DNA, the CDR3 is TGTGCCTGGAGTGTACTGGGGGGAAGCAATCAGCCCCAGCATTTT.

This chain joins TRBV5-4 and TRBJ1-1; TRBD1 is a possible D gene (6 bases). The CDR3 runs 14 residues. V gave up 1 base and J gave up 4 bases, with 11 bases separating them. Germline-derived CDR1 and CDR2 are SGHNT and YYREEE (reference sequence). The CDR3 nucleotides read TGTGCCAGCAGCTTGTCGAGGGGGAGCACTGAAGCTTTCTTT. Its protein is CASSLSRGSTEAFF.

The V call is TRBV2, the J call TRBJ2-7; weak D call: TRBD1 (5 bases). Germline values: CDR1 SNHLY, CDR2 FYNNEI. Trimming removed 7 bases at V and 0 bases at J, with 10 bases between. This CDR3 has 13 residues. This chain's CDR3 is CASTRTNSYEQYF. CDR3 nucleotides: TGTGCCAGCACTCGGACAAACTCCTACGAGCAGTACTTC.

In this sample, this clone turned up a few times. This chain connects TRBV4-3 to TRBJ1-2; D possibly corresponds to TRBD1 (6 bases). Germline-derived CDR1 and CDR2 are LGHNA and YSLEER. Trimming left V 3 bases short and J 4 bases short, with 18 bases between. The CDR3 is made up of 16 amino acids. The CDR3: CASSHVTHDRIYGYTF. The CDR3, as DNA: TGCGCCAGCAGCCATGTCACACACGACAGGATCTATGGCTACACCTTC.

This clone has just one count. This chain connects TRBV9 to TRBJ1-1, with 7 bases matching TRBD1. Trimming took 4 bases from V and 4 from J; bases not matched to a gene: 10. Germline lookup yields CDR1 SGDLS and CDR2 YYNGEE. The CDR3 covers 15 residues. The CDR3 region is CASSPEDRLSTEAFF. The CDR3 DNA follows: TGTGCCAGCAGCCCAGAGGACAGGCTGAGCACTGAAGCTTTCTTT.

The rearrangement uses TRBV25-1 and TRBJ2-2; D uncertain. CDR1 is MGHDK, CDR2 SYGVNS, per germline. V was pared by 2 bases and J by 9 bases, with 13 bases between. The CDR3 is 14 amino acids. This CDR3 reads CASSEPARSRELFF. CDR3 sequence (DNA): TGTGCCAGCAGTGAACCAGCTCGGTCCCGGGAGCTGTTTTTT. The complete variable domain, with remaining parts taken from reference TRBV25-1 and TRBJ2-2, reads EADIYQTPRYLVIGTGKKITLECSQTMGHDKMYWYQQDPGMELHLIHYSYGVNSTEKGDLSSESTVSRIRTEHFPLTLESARPSHTSQYLCASSEPARSRELFFGEGSRLTVL.

The CDR3 DNA reads as TGCAGTGCTGCCGGGACAGGGGAGCAGTACTTC. Encoded protein: CSAAGTGEQYF. This chain joins TRBV20-1 and TRBJ2-7, with 9 positions matching TRBD1. This CDR3 is 11 amino acids long. Losses at the gene ends were 5 bases for V and 7 bases for J; bases not matched to a gene: 3. Per germline, CDR1 DFQATT and CDR2 SNEGSKA (reference sequence).

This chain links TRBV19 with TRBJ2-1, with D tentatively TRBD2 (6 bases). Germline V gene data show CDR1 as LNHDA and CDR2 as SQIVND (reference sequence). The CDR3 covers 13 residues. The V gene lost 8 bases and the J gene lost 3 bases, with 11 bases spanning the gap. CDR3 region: CASARGGYNEQFF. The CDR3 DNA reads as TGTGCCAGTGCGCGGGGCGGCTACAATGAGCAGTTCTTC.

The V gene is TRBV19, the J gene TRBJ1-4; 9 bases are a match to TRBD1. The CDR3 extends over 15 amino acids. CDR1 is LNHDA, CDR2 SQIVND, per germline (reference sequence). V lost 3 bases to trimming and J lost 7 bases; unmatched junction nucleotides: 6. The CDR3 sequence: CASSIRDRASEKLFF. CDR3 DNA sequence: TGTGCCAGTAGTATTCGGGACAGGGCCTCTGAAAAACTGTTTTTT.

Here the CDR3 DNA reads TGTGCCAGCAGTTACGGGGACAGACCGAACACTGAAGCTTTCTTT. Translating gives CASSYGDRPNTEAFF. The V gene is TRBV6-5, the J gene TRBJ1-1; 7 bases fit TRBD1. The CDR3 totals 15 residues. The germline gives CDR1 MNHEY, CDR2 SVGAGI. Trimming at V came to 2 bases and at J to 1 base, leaving 4 bases not matched to a gene.